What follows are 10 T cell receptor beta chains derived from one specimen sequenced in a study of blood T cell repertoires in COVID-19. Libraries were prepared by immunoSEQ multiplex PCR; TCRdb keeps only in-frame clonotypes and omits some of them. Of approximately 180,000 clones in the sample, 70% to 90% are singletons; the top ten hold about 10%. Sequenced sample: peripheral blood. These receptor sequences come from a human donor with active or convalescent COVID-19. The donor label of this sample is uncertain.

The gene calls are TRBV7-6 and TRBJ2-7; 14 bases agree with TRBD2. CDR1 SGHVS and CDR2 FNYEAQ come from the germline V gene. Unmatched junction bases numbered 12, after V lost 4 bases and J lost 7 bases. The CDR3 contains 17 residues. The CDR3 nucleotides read TGTGCCAGCAGCTCAATGACTAGCGGGAGGGTGAGGAGTGAGCAGTACTTC. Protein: CASSSMTSGRVRSEQYF.

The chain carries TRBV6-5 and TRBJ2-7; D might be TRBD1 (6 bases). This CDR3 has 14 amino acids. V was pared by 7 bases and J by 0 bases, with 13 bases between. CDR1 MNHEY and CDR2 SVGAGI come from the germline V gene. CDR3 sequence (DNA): TGTGCCAGCACCCAGGGGCCCTACTCCTACGAGCAGTACTTC. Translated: CASTQGPYSYEQYF.

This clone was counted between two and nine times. The CDR3 sequence: CATSDREFYYYYEQYF. CDR3 coding DNA: TGTGCCACCAGCGACAGGGAGTTCTACTACTACTACGAGCAGTACTTC. The rearrangement uses TRBV24-1 and TRBJ2-7; TRBD1 aligns across 7 bases. V was clipped by 7 bases and J by 3 bases; unmatched bases: 14. This CDR3 is built from 16 residues. Germline assignment: CDR1 KGHDR and CDR2 SFDVKD.

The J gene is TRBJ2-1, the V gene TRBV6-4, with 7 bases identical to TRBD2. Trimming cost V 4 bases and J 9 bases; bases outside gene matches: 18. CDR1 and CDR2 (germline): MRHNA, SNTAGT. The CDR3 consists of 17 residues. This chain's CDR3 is CASSASRVSGPGGEQFF. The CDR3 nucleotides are TGTGCCAGCAGTGCCTCGAGAGTTAGCGGCCCGGGGGGTGAGCAGTTCTTC.

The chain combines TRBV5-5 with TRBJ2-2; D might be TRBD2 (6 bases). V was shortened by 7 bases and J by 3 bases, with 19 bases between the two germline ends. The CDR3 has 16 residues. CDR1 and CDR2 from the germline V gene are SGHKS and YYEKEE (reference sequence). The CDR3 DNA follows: TGTGCCAGCTACTTCCAACCGGGACTCCACACCGGGGAGCTGTTTTTT. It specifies CASYFQPGLHTGELFF.

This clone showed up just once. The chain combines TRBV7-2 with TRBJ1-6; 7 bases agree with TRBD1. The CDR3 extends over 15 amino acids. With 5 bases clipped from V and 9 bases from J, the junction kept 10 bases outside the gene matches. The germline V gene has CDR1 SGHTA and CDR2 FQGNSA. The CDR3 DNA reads TGTGCCAGCAGCCTGTACGACAGGGAAACTTCACCCCTCCACTTT. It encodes CASSLYDRETSPLHF.

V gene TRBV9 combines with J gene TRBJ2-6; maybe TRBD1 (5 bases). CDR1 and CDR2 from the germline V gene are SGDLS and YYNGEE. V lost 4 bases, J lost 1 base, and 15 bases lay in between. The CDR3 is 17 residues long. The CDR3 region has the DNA TGTGCCAGCAGCCCCGGACACCCAATTTCTGGGGCCAACGTCCTGACTTTC. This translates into CASSPGHPISGANVLTF.

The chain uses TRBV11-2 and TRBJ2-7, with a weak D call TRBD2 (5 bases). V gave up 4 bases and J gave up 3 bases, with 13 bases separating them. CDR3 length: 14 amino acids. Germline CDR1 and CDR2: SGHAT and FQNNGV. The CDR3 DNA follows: TGTGCCAGCAGCTCCCCCGGGGTAGACTACGAGCAGTACTTC. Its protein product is CASSSPGVDYEQYF.

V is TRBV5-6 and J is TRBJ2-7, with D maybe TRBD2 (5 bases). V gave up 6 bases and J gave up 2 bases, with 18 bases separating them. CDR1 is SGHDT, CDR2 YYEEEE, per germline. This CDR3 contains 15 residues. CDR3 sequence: CASNPAGIATYEQYF. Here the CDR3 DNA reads TGTGCCAGCAACCCGGCCGGGATTGCCACCTACGAGCAGTACTTC.

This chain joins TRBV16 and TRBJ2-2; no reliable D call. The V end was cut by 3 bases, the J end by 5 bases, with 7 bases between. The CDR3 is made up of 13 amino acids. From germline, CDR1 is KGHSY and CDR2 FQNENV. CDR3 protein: CASSHQATGELFF. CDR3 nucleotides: TGTGCCAGCAGCCATCAGGCAACCGGGGAGCTGTTTTTT.